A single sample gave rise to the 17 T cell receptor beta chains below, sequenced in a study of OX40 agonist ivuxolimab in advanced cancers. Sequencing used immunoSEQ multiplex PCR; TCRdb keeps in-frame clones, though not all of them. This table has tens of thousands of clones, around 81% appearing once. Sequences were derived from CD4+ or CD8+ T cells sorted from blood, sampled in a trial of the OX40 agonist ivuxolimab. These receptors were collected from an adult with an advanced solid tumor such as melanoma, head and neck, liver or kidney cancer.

The CDR3 nucleotides are TGTGCCAGCAGCCCAAGGGACAGGGCTATAGGTGGCACTGAAGCTTTCTTT. This sequence encodes CASSPRDRAIGGTEAFF. The V gene is TRBV11-2, the J gene TRBJ1-1; 9 bases align to TRBD1. Unmatched junction bases numbered 14, after V lost 5 bases and J lost 4 bases. Germline V CDR1 and CDR2: SGHAT, FQNNGV. The CDR3 covers 17 residues.

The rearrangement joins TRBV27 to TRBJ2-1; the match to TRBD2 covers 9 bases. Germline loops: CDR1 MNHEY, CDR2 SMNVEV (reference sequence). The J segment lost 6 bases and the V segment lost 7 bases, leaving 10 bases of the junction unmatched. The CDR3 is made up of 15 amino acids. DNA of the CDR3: TGTGCCAGCAACCTGGCGGGGGGGCCCCTCAATGAGCAGTTCTTC. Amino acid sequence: CASNLAGGPLNEQFF.

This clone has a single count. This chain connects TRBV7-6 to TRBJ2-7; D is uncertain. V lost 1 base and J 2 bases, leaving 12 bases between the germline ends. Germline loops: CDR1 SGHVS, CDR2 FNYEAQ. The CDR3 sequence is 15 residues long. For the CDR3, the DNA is TGTGCCAGCAGCTTAGATAGGGTTTTTCCCTACGAGCAGTACTTC. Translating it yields CASSLDRVFPYEQYF.

This CDR3 reads CASSFGSEQFF. The CDR3 DNA sequence: TGTGCCAGCAGCTTTGGGAGTGAGCAGTTCTTC. The chain recombines TRBV7-9 with TRBJ2-1; a possible D gene is TRBD2 (5 bases). The CDR3 has 11 amino acids. Germline values: CDR1 SEHNR, CDR2 FQNEAQ (reference sequence). Trimming stripped 3 bases from V and 9 bases from J, with 6 bases between.

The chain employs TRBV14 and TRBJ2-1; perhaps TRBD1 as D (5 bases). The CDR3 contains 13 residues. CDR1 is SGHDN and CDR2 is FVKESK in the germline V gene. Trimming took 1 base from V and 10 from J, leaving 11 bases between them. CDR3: CASSQVRVGEQFF. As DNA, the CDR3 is TGTGCCAGCAGCCAAGTCAGGGTCGGCGAGCAGTTCTTC.

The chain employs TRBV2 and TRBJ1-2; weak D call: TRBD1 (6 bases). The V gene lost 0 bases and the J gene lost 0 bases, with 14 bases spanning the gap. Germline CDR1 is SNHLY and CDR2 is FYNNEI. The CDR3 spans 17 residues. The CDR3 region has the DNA TGTGCCAGCAGTGAAGCGCATGGGACATCTTCTAACTATGGCTACACCTTC. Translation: CASSEAHGTSSNYGYTF.

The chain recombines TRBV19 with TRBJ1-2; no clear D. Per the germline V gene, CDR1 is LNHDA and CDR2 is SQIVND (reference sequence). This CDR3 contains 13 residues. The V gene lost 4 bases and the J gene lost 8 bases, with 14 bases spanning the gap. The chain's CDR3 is CASSTAGGRGYTF. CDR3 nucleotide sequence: TGTGCCAGTAGTACAGCAGGAGGACGAGGCTACACCTTC.

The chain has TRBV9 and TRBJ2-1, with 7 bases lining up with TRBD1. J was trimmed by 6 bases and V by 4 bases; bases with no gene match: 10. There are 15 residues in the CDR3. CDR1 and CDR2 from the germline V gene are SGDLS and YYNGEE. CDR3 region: CASSPPGQRTNEQFF. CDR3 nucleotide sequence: TGTGCCAGCAGCCCTCCGGGACAGAGAACCAATGAGCAGTTCTTC.

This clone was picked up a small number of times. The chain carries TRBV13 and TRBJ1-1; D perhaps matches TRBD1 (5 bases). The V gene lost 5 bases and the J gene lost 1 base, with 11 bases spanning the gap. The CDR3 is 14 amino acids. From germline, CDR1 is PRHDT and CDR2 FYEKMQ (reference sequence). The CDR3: CASSPRGRNTEAFF. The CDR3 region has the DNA TGTGCCAGCAGCCCCCGGGGCCGGAACACTGAAGCTTTCTTT.

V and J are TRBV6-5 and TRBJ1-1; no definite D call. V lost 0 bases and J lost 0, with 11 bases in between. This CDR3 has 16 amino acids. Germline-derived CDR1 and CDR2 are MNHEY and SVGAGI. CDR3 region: CASSYSRVVMNTEAFF. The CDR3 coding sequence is TGTGCCAGCAGTTACTCGAGGGTTGTCATGAACACTGAAGCTTTCTTT.

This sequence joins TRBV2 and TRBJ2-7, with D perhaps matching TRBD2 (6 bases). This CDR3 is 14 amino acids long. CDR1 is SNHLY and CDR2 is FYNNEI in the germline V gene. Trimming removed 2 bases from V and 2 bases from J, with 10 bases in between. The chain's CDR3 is CASSEYGGPYEQYV. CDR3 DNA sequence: TGTGCCAGCAGTGAATACGGGGGTCCCTACGAGCAGTACGTC.

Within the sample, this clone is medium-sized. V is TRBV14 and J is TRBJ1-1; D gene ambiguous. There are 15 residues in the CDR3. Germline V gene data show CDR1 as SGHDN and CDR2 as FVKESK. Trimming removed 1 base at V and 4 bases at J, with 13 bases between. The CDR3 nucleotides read TGTGCCAGCAGCCAAGTGGCGGGGAGGTTCACTGAAGCTTTCTTT. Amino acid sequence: CASSQVAGRFTEAFF.

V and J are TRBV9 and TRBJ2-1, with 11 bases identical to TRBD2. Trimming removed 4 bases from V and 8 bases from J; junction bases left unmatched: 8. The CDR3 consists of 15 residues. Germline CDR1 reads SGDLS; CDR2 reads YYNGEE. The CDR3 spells CASSQVAGGPDEQFF. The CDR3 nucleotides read TGTGCCAGCAGCCAAGTAGCGGGGGGGCCGGATGAGCAGTTCTTC.

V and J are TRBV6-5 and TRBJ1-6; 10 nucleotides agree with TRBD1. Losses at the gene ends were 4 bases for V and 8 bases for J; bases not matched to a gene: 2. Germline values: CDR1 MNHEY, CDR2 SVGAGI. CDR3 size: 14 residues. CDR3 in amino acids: CASSFGTGDSPLHF. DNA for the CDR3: TGTGCCAGCAGTTTCGGGACAGGGGATTCACCCCTCCACTTT.

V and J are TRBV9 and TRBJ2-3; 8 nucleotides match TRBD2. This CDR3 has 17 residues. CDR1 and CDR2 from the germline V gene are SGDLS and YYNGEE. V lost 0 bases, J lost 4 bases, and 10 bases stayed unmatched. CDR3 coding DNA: TGTGCCAGCAGCGTAGCTGGTGGAGCGGGAGCGGCAGATACGCAGTATTTT. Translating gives CASSVAGGAGAADTQYF.

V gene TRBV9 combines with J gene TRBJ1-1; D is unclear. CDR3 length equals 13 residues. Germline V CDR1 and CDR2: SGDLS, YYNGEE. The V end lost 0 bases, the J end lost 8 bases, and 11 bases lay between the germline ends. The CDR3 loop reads CASSVGGNKEAFF. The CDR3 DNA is TGTGCCAGCAGCGTAGGCGGGAATAAAGAAGCTTTCTTT.

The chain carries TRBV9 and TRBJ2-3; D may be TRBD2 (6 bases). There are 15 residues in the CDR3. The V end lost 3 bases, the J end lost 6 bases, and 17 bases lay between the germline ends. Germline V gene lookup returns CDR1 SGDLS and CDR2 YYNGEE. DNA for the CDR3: TGTGCCAGCAGCGACGCTAGGAGGGGTGAGGATACGCAGTATTTT. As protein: CASSDARRGEDTQYF.